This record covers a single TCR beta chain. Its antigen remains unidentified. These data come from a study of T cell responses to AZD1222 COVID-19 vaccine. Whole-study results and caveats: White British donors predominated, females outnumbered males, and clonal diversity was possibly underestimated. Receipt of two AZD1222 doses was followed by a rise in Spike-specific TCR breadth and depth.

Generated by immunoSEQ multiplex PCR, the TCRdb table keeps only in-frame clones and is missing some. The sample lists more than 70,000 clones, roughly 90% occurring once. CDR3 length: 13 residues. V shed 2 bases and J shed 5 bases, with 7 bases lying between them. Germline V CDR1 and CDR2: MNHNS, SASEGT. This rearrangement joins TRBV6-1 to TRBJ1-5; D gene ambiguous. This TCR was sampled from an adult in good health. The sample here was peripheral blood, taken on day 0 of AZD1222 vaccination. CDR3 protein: CASSERRYQPQHF. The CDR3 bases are TGTGCCAGCAGTGAAAGAAGATATCAGCCCCAGCATTTT.